Shown below are 13 T cell receptor beta chains from a single sample sequenced in a study of blood T cells in healthy people across ages. Next came a second PCR, run for about 7 to 12 cycles, which used a sample-barcoded 5' primer along with a J-beta primer mix. TCRdb re-derived calls from the 5' RACE reads in MiXCR, one entry per CDR3 protein. The repertoire consists of 1.5 million or so distinct CDR3 sequences, with about 42% occurring once and the leading ten covering about 4.1%. Sequenced sample: blood. The receptors were sampled from a woman under 30 in good health.

This rearrangement joins TRBV9 to TRBJ2-7; D is uncertain. V was shortened by 0 bases and J by 2 bases, with 9 bases between the two germline ends. Germline V gene lookup returns CDR1 SGDLS and CDR2 YYNGEE. CDR3 length: 14 amino acids. This CDR3 is CASSVGVNPYEQYF. The CDR3 DNA follows: TGTGCCAGCAGCGTAGGCGTTAACCCCTACGAGCAGTACTTC.

This chain uses TRBV6-2 or TRBV6-3 with TRBJ1-5; D is undetermined. The CDR3 is 11 amino acids. Germline CDR1 reads MNHEY; CDR2 reads SVGEGT. The V end lost 2 bases, the J end lost 11 bases, and 7 bases lay between the germline ends. The CDR3 region has the DNA TGTGCCAGCAGTTACCAAACTACCCAGCATTTT. It translates to CASSYQTTQHF.

This rearrangement joins TRBV7-2 to TRBJ2-1; D is possibly TRBD1 or TRBD2 (5 bases each). This CDR3 region has 12 residues. V gave up 5 bases and J gave up 13 bases, with 15 bases separating them. The germline V gene encodes CDR1 SGHTA and CDR2 FQGNSA. Here the CDR3 DNA reads TGTGCCAGCAGCCAGTTGGGGGAGACCCAGTTCTTC. Amino acid sequence: CASSQLGETQFF.

The chain is built from TRBV12-5 and TRBJ2-2; 9 bases are a match to TRBD1. The germline gives CDR1 LGHNT, CDR2 FRNRAP. The J segment lost 3 bases and the V segment lost 5 bases, leaving 7 bases of the junction unmatched. This CDR3 has 16 residues. For the CDR3, the DNA is TGTGCTAGTGGTCAAGGACAGGGGCGGGACACCGGGGAGCTGTTTTTT. Its protein is CASGQGQGRDTGELFF.

This chain connects TRBV7-9 to TRBJ2-3; no clear D. CDR1 is SEHNR, CDR2 FQNEAQ, per germline (reference sequence). V lost 3 bases and J 0 bases, leaving 13 bases between the germline ends. The CDR3 loop spans 16 amino acids. CDR3: CASSFGATPSTDTQYF. CDR3 sequence (DNA): TGTGCCAGCAGCTTTGGCGCAACCCCTAGCACAGATACGCAGTATTTT.

The rearrangement joins TRBV20-1 to TRBJ1-4; D not certain. Germline lookup yields CDR1 DFQATT and CDR2 SNEGSKA (reference sequence). The V end was cut by 0 bases, the J end by 2 bases, with 7 bases between. The CDR3 consists of 14 residues. In DNA form, the CDR3 reads TGCAGTGCTAGAGATGTGGGGACTAATGAAAAACTGTTTTTT. Translated, it gives CSARDVGTNEKLFF.

Details on this clonotype: This clone may be a read error of a much larger clone one base away. This chain connects TRBV29-1 to TRBJ2-5, with D uncertain. Between the trimmed V and J ends, which lost 3 bases and 2 bases, there was a span of 13 bases. Germline loops: CDR1 SQVTM, CDR2 ANQGSEA. There are 14 residues in the CDR3. The CDR3 DNA sequence: TGCAGCGTTGACAGGACCGATGGACAAGAGACCCAGTACTTC. Translation gives CSVDRTDGQETQYF.

The rearrangement links TRBV6-1 to TRBJ2-1; tentatively, D is TRBD2 (5 bases). This CDR3 comprises 17 residues. Germline CDR1 MNHNS, CDR2 SASEGT. With 5 bases removed from V and 6 bases from J, the gap between germline ends came to 23 bases. The CDR3 nucleotides read TGTGCCAGCAGTCAGAGTTTGTATGCTAGCAACCCCAATGAGCAGTTCTTC. Encoded protein: CASSQSLYASNPNEQFF.

This clonotype was seen a few times. V and J are TRBV20-1 and TRBJ1-2, with D perhaps matching TRBD1 (5 bases). In germline, CDR1 is DFQATT, CDR2 SNEGSKA (reference sequence). The CDR3 spans 12 residues. The V gene lost 5 bases and the J gene lost 7 bases, with 14 bases spanning the gap. The CDR3 protein is CSAVSGRVGYTF. The CDR3 nucleotides are TGCAGTGCTGTCTCGGGGCGGGTTGGCTACACCTTC.

This clonotype has only a few counts. The chain recombines TRBV3-1 with TRBJ2-6; D not certain. Trimming shortened V by 7 bases and J by 1 base, and 14 bases separated the two germline ends. The CDR3 has 16 residues. The germline gives CDR1 LGHDT, CDR2 YNNKEL (reference sequence). CDR3 loop: CASTVVVGSGANVLTF. In DNA form, the CDR3 reads TGTGCCAGCACCGTAGTGGTCGGGTCTGGGGCCAACGTCCTGACTTTC.

There are a few counts of this clonotype. The V call is TRBV27, the J call TRBJ1-5; 8 bases agree with TRBD1. This CDR3 region has 17 residues. The germline V gene has CDR1 MNHEY and CDR2 SMNVEV (reference sequence). The J segment lost 0 bases and the V segment lost 5 bases, leaving 9 bases of the junction unmatched. The CDR3 region has the DNA TGTGCCAGCAGTGCCCGGACAGGGTACTCTAGCAATCAGCCCCAGCATTTT. It specifies CASSARTGYSSNQPQHF.

The chain couples TRBV7-9 to TRBJ2-5; TRBD2 agrees at 7 bases. The junction had 11 bases not matched to a gene; V was cut back by 6 bases and J by 10 bases. The germline gives CDR1 SEHNR, CDR2 FQNEAQ (reference sequence). The CDR3 is 13 amino acids. CDR3 amino acids: CASRRIAGEDQYF. The DNA of the CDR3 is TGTGCCAGCAGACGAATCGCGGGGGAAGACCAGTACTTC.

This chain connects TRBV2 to TRBJ2-3, with 8 bases fitting TRBD2. The junction had 12 bases not matched to a gene; V was cut back by 5 bases and J by 2 bases. The CDR3 spans 17 residues. Germline-derived CDR1 and CDR2 are SNHLY and FYNNEI. In DNA form, the CDR3 reads TGTGCCAGCAGTTCCTCCCAAACTAGCGGCCTCACAGATACGCAGTATTTT. Translated: CASSSSQTSGLTDTQYF.